This T cell receptor beta chain came from a study of blood T cells in healthy people across ages. This CDR3 is built from 17 residues. From germline, CDR1 is SGHVS and CDR2 FQNEAQ. The second PCR ran roughly 6 to 11 cycles with a sample-barcoded 5' primer and J-beta primers. In TCRdb, the 5' RACE reads were re-called with MiXCR into one record per CDR3 protein. The table shows around 1,800,000 distinct CDR3 sequences, with 35% to 50% occurring only once. This clonotype was seen only a few times. The antigen remains undetermined. Study results and limitations: Diversity estimates drawn from one million T cells were deemed underestimates. It was found that TCR beta diversity correlated strongly with the percentage of naive T cells.

All donors came from Russia, were Caucasian and healthy, and spanned ages about 6 to 100. The chain is built from TRBV7-8 and TRBJ2-7; TRBD2 agrees at 10 bases. TRBJ2-5 explains the end of the DNA better; the J call may be wrong. This clonotype was sampled from a human donor in good health. Source material: blood. CDR3 loop: CASSLVEAGGPGETQYF. CDR3 sequence (DNA): TGTGCCAGCAGCTTAGTCGAAGCGGGGGGGCCAGGAGAGACCCAGTACTTC.